This section outlines one T cell receptor (beta chain) sequence together with its context. Its antigen remains unknown. The data were taken from a study of T cells expressing NK-cell markers. As for the study in general: The TCR beta repertoires originated in sorted CD3+CD56+NKG2C+, CD3+CD56+NKG2C- and CD3+CD56-NKG2C+ T cells. The sequencing cohort of eight donors included seven HCMV-seropositive individuals and one seronegative individual. Notes on the study in general: Dominant NKG2C+ clonotypes accounted for about 1.0-8% of CD8+ T cells in about 6 donors.

The germline V gene encodes CDR1 SGHTA and CDR2 FQGNSA. The CDR3 is 13 residues long. TCRdb reprocessed the 5' RACE reads and reports one entry per CDR3 protein, with no DNA. The sample has some 600,000 distinct CDR3 sequences. The sequencing input was blood T cells: a sorted CD56 or NKG2C T cell subset, CD4+ or CD8+ T cells, or bulk PBMC T cells (not recorded which). The receptor comes from a man younger than 30 in good health. The chain uses TRBV7-2 and TRBJ2-1. CDR3 in amino acids: CASSRQERFEQFF.